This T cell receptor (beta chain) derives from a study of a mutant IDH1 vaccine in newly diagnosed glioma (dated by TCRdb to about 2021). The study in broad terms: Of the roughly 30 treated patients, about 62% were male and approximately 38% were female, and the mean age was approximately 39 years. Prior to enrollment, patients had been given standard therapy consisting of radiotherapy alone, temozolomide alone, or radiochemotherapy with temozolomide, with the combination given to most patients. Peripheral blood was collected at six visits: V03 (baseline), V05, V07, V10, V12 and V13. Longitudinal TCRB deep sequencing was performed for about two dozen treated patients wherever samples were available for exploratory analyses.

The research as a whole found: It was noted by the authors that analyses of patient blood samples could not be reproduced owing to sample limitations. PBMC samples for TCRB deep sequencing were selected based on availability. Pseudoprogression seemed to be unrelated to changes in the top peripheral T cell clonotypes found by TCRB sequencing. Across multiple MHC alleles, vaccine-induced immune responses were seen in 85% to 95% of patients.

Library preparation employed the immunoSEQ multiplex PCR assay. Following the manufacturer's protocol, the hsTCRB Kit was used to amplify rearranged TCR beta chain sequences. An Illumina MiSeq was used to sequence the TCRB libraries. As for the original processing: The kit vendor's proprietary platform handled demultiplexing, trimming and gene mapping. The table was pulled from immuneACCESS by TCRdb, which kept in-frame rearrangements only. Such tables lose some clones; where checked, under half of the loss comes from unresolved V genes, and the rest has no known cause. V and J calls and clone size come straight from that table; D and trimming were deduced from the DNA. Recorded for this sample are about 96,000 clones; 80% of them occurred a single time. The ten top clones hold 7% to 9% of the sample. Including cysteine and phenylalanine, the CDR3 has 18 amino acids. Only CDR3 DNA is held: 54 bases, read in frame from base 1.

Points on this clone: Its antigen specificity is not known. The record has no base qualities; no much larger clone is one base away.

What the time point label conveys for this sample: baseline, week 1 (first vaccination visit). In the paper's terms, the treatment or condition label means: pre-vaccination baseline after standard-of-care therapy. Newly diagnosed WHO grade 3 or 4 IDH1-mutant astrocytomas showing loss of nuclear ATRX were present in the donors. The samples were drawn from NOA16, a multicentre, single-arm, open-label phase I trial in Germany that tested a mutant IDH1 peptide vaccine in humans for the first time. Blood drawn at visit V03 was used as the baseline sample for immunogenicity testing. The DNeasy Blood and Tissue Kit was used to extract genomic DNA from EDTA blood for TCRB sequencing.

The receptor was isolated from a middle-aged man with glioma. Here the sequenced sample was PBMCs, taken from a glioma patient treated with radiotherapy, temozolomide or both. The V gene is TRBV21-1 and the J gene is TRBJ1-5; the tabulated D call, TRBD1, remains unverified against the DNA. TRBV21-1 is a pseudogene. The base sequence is TGTGCCAGCAGCAAAGAAGTCTCCCACAGGTATAGCAATCAGCCCCAGCATTTT. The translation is CASSKEVSHRYSNQPQHF.